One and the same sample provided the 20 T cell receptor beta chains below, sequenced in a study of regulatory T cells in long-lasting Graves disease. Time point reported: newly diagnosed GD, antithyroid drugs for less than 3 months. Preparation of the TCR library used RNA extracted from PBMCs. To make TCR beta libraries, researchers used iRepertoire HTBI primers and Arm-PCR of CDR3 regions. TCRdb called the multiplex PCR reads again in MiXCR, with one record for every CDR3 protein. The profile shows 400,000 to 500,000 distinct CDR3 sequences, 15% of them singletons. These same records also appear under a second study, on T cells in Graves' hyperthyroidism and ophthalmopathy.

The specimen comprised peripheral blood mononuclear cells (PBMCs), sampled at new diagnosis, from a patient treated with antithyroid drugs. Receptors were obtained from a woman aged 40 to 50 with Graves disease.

The CDR3 sequence: CASSQDWGQYNEQFF. CDR3 coding DNA: TGCGCCAGCAGCCAAGATTGGGGACAGTACAATGAGCAGTTCTTC. The V call is TRBV4-3, the J call TRBJ2-1, with TRBD1 identical over 7 bases. The length of the CDR3 is 15 residues. CDR1 LGHNA and CDR2 YSLEER come from the germline V gene. Trimming cost V 0 bases and J 4 bases; bases outside gene matches: 3.

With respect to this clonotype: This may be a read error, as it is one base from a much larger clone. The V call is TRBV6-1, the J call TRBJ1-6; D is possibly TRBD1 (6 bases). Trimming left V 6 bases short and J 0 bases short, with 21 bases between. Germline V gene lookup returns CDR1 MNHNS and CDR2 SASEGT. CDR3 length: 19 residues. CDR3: CASRLPGAGERSYNSPLHF. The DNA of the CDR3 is TGTGCCAGCAGATTGCCCGGGGCAGGGGAACGCTCCTATAATTCACCCCTCCACTTT.

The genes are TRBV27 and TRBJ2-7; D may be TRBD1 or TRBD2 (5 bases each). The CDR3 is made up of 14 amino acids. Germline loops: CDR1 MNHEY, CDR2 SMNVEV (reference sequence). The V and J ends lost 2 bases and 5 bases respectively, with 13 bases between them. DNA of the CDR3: TGTGCCAGCAGTTTAGGCGAGCCGGGGCACGAGCAGTACTTC. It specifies CASSLGEPGHEQYF.

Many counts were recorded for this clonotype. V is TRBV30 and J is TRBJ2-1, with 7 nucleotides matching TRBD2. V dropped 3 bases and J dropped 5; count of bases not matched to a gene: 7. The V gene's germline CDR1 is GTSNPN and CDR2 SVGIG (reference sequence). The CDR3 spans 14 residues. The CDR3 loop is CAWSLAEYNNEQFF. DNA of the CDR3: TGTGCCTGGAGCCTAGCGGAATATAACAATGAGCAGTTCTTC.

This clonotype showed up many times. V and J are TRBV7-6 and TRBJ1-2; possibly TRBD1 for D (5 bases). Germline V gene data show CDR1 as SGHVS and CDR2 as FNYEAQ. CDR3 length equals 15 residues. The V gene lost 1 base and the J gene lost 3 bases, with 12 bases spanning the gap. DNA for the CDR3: TGTGCCAGCAGCTTAGGGGGGGTGATGGACTATGGCTACACCTTC. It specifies CASSLGGVMDYGYTF.

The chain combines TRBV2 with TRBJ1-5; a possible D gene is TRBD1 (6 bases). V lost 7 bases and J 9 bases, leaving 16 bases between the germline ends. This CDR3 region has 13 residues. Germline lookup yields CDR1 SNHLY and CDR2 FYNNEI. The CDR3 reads CASTDNRDGPQHF. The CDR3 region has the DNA TGTGCCAGCACCGACAACAGGGATGGGCCCCAGCATTTT.

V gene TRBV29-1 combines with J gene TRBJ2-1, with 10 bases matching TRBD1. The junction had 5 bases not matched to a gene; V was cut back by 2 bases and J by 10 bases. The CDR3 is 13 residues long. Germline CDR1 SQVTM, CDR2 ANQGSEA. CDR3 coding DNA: TGCAGCGTTGAACGGGACAGGGGTATGGAGCAGTTCTTC. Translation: CSVERDRGMEQFF.

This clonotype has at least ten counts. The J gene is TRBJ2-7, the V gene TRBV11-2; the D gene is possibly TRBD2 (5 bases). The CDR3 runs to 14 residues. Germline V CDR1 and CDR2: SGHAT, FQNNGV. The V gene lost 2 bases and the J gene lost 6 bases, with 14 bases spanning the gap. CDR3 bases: TGTGCCAGCAGCTTATTTCCTAGCAGTCCCGAGCAGTACTTC. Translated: CASSLFPSSPEQYF.

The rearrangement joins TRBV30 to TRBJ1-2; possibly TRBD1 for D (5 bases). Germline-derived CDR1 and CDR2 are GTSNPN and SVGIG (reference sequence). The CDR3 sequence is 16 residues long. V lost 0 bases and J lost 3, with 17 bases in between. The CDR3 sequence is CAWSVLMGGGDYGYTF. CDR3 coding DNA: TGTGCCTGGAGTGTACTGATGGGGGGAGGAGACTATGGCTACACCTTC.

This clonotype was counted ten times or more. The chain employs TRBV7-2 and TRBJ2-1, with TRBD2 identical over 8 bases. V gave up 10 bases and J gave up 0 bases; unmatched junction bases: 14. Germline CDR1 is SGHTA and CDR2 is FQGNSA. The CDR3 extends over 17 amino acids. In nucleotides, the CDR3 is TGTGCCATCCGACGAAATAGCGGGATGAACTCCTACAATGAGCAGTTCTTC. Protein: CAIRRNSGMNSYNEQFF.

DNA of the CDR3: TGCGCCAGCAGCTTGGCCAGCGGGAGGCCGAAGGGTCTCTACGAGCAGTACTTC. It codes for CASSLASGRPKGLYEQYF. This chain connects TRBV5-1 to TRBJ2-7, with 9 bases matching TRBD2. The ends lost 0 bases at V and 3 bases at J; junction bases unmatched: 13. The germline gives CDR1 SGHRS, CDR2 YFSETQ. CDR3 size: 18 residues.

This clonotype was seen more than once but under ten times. The CDR3 DNA follows: TGTGCCAGCAGCCCCCCCCTGGGCGGGAGGTGGACCGGGGAGCTGTTTTTT. It specifies CASSPPLGGRWTGELFF. This chain links TRBV27 with TRBJ2-2; the match to TRBD2 covers 8 bases. The CDR3 has 17 residues. Germline CDR1 reads MNHEY; CDR2 reads SMNVEV (reference sequence). V shed 6 bases and J 5 bases; nucleotides not matched to a gene: 14.

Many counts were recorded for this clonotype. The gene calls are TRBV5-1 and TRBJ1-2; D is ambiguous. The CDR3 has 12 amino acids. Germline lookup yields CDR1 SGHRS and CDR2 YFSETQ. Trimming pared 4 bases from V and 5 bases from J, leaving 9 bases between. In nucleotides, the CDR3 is TGCGCCAGCAGCCCGGGCGCGTATGGCTACACCTTC. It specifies CASSPGAYGYTF.

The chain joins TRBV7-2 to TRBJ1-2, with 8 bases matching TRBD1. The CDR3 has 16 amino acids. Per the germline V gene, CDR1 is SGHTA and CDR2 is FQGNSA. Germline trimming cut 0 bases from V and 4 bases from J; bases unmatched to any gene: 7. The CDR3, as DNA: TGTGCCAGCAGCTTAGCTACCCCAGGGGGCAGCTATGGCTACACCTTC. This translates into CASSLATPGGSYGYTF. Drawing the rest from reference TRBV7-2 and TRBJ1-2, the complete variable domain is GAGVSQSPSNKVTEKGKDVELRCDPISGHTALYWYRQSLGQGLEFLIYFQGNSAPDKSGLPSDRFSAERTGGSVSTLTIQRTQQEDSAVYLCASSLATPGGSYGYTFGSGTRLTVV.

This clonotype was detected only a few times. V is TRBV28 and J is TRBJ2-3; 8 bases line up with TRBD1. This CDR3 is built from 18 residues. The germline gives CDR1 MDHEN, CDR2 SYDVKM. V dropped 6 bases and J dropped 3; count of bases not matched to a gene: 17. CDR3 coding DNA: TGTGCCAGCAGCCAGACGACTTACACGGGACAGGCTACAGATACGCAGTATTTT. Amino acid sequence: CASSQTTYTGQATDTQYF.

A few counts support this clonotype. The CDR3 here is CASSPRLAGGPGSTYEQYF. The CDR3 DNA is TGCGCCAGCAGCCCCCGACTAGCGGGAGGGCCGGGCAGTACCTACGAGCAGTACTTC. This chain connects TRBV5-1 to TRBJ2-7; 14 nucleotides line up with TRBD2. Germline assignment: CDR1 SGHRS and CDR2 YFSETQ. Trimming took 4 bases from V and 2 from J; bases not matched to a gene: 14. The CDR3 runs to 19 residues.

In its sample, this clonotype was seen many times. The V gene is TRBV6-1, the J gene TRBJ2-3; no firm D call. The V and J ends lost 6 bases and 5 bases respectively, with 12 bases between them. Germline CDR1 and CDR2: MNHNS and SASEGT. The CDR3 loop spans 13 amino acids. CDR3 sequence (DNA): TGTGCCAGCAGCCCGGACCTCGGAGATACGCAGTATTTT. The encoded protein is CASSPDLGDTQYF.

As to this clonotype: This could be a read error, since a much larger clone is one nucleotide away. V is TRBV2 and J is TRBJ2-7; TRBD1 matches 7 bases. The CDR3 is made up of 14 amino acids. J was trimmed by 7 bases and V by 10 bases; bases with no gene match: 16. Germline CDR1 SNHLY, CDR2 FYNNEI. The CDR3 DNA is TGTGCCACCCAGGGACAGAGCTCCTACAATGAGCAGTACTTC. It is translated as CATQGQSSYNEQYF.

CDR3 nucleotides: TGTGCCAGCAGCTCCACCCAGGGCGAGGCTTCACCCCTCCACTTT. Amino acid sequence: CASSSTQGEASPLHF. The V and J genes are TRBV7-9 and TRBJ1-6; D may be TRBD1 (5 bases). CDR1 and CDR2 from the germline V gene are SEHNR and FQNEAQ (reference sequence). The V end was cut by 4 bases, the J end by 9 bases, with 16 bases between. This CDR3 region has 15 residues.

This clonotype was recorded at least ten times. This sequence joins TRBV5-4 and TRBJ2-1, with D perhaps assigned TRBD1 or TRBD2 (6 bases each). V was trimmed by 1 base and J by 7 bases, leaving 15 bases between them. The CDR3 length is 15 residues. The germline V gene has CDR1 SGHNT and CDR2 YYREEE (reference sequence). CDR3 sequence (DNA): TGTGCCAGCAGCTTGATTGGAGGGGGGCAGAATGAGCAGTTCTTC. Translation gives CASSLIGGGQNEQFF.